The 10 T cell receptor beta chains presented below share a single source sample, sequenced in a study of Graves' ophthalmopathy and Graves' hyperthyroidism. Scientists amplified the TCR beta CDR3 regions from RNA transcripts. HTBI primers primed a first-round RT-PCR, and a second-round multiplex PCR followed. In TCRdb, the multiplex PCR reads were re-called with MiXCR into one record per CDR3 protein. This table has almost 750,000 distinct CDR3 sequences, approximately 40% appearing once. Input material: peripheral blood. These receptors originate from an adult man with Graves' ophthalmopathy.

Note on this clonotype: The conserved closing phenylalanine or tryptophan is absent in this CDR3, likely reflecting a read error. No DNA is shown, since the ends of the CDR3 on it are uncertain; the CDR3 is the one TCRdb lists. This rearrangement joins TRBV2 to TRBJ1-4; TRBD1 was called by the table and not checked on the DNA. Germline-derived CDR1 and CDR2 are SNHLY and FYNNEI. The CDR3 region is 9 residues in length, termini included. The CDR3 is CASSEGGII.

This clonotype was counted a few times. The chain couples TRBV25-1 to TRBJ1-6; D is ambiguous. CDR3 length: 16 amino acids. V was cut by 3 bases and J by 4 bases, with 13 bases left in between. Germline CDR1 is MGHDK and CDR2 is SYGVNS. CDR3 residues: CASSDSAGQYNSPLHF. The CDR3 DNA reads as TGTGCCAGCAGTGATAGTGCCGGGCAGTATAATTCACCCCTCCACTTT. Together with reference TRBV25-1 and TRBJ1-6, the CDR3 gives the full variable domain: EADIYQTPRYLVIGTGKKITLECSQTMGHDKMYWYQQDPGMELHLIHYSYGVNSTEKGDLSSESTVSRIRTEHFPLTLESARPSHTSQYLCASSDSAGQYNSPLHFGNGTRLTVT.

V and J are TRBV29-1 and TRBJ1-1; TRBD1 matches 7 bases. The germline gives CDR1 SQVTM, CDR2 ANQGSEA. V lost 8 bases and J lost 1; bases outside the gene matches: 13. The CDR3 covers 15 residues. CDR3: CSSSSRGTPNTEAFF. CDR3 in DNA: TGCAGCAGTTCCTCCAGGGGGACTCCGAACACTGAAGCTTTCTTT.

The chain recombines TRBV29-1 with TRBJ2-7; D is uncertain. The germline CDR1 and CDR2 sequences are SQVTM and ANQGSEA. CDR3 length: 15 amino acids. This chain's CDR3 is CSAQNKARWTYEQYF. The DNA for the CDR3 is TGCAGTGCTCAAAACAAGGCCCGCTGGACCTACGAGCAGTACTTC.

This chain joins TRBV7-2 and TRBJ2-3; perhaps TRBD1 as D (6 bases). CDR3 length: 13 amino acids. Between the trimmed V and J ends, which lost 5 bases and 8 bases, there was a span of 14 bases. Germline loops: CDR1 SGHTA, CDR2 FQGNSA. The CDR3 here is CASSTRTERTQYF. DNA for the CDR3: TGTGCCAGCAGCACCCGGACAGAGCGTACGCAGTATTTT.

This clonotype was observed at least ten times. The CDR3 DNA reads as TGTGCCAGCAGCTTAGGACAGCCTGCAACTAATGAAAAACTGTTTTTT. Protein sequence: CASSLGQPATNEKLFF. This chain joins TRBV7-9 and TRBJ1-4; tentative D call: TRBD1 (5 bases). This CDR3 has 16 residues. Trimming removed 1 base at V and 0 bases at J, with 9 bases between. Germline V CDR1 and CDR2: SEHNR, FQNEAQ (reference sequence).

The genes are TRBV29-1 and TRBJ1-4; tentatively, D is TRBD1 (5 bases). The ends were cut back, 4 bases at V and 8 bases at J, with 23 bases in the middle. The V gene's germline CDR1 is SQVTM and CDR2 ANQGSEA. The CDR3 length is 16 residues. This chain's CDR3 is CSVVMEQTTGDEKLFF. CDR3 nucleotide sequence: TGCAGCGTTGTAATGGAACAGACTACGGGGGACGAAAAACTGTTTTTT.

The rearrangement links TRBV7-2 to TRBJ2-5; the match to TRBD2 covers 14 bases. The germline V gene encodes CDR1 SGHTA and CDR2 FQGNSA. The CDR3 is 16 amino acids. The junction had 12 bases not matched to a gene; V was cut back by 8 bases and J by 7 bases. CDR3: CASSSRLAGGPGTQYF. Written as DNA, the CDR3 is TGTGCCAGCTCCTCCCGACTAGCGGGGGGGCCGGGGACCCAGTACTTC.

This clonotype appeared many times. For the CDR3, the DNA is TGCAGCGTAAGGGCGCCGCCATCTGAAGCTTTCTTT. Protein: CSVRAPPSEAFF. This sequence joins TRBV29-1 and TRBJ1-1, with unresolved D. There are 12 residues in the CDR3. V gave up 6 bases and J gave up 6 bases, with 14 bases separating them. CDR1 and CDR2 (germline): SQVTM, ANQGSEA.

V usage is TRBV4-1 and J usage is TRBJ1-3; D gene ambiguous. Germline V lookup: CDR1 MGHRA, CDR2 YSYEKL. The CDR3 length is 15 residues. Trimming removed 1 base at V and 4 bases at J, with 11 bases between. This CDR3 is CASSQVTGLGNTIYF. As DNA, the CDR3 is TGCGCCAGCAGCCAAGTCACGGGGTTGGGAAACACCATATATTTT.